The 24 T cell receptor beta chains below all came from one sample that was sequenced in a study of control samples from healthy donors and cancer patients. Produced via immunoSEQ multiplex PCR; TCRdb's table is partial and in-frame only. Of 250,000 to 300,000 clones listed, about 80% are singletons. Sequenced material: PBMCs. These receptors were taken from a woman aged 55 to 70 with lung cancer.

In regard to this clone: This sample includes further DNA sequences coding for the same CDR3. V and J are TRBV3-1 (or the pseudogene TRBV3-2) and TRBJ1-6; maybe TRBD1 (5 bases). The germline V gene encodes CDR1 LGHDT and CDR2 YNNKEL (reference sequence). This CDR3 contains 15 residues. V was trimmed by 1 base and J by 5 bases, leaving 9 bases between them. The CDR3 protein is CASSQGGVDNSPLHF. CDR3 in DNA: TGTGCCAGCAGCCAAGGGGGCGTAGATAATTCACCCCTCCACTTT.

This rearrangement joins TRBV2 to TRBJ2-7; 7 bases match TRBD1. The V gene's germline CDR1 is SNHLY and CDR2 FYNNEI. The CDR3 contains 14 residues. Unmatched junction bases numbered 6, after V lost 6 bases and J lost 1 base. CDR3 sequence (DNA): TGTGCCAGCAGCGTGGACAGGTCTTCCTACGAGCAGTACTTC. Translating it yields CASSVDRSSYEQYF.

This clone was seen a handful of times. J is TRBJ1-5 and V is TRBV18; D gene ambiguous. CDR1 and CDR2 from the germline V gene are KGHSH and LQKENI. The CDR3 is 14 amino acids. V lost 3 bases to trimming and J lost 7 bases, with 13 bases between them. The CDR3 here is CASSPAEEAQPQHF. CDR3 DNA: TGTGCCAGCTCACCGGCCGAGGAAGCGCAGCCCCAGCATTTT.

This clone was picked up one time. The chain uses TRBV6-5 and TRBJ2-6; tentatively, D is TRBD1 (6 bases). The V end was cut by 2 bases, the J end by 2 bases, with 10 bases between. CDR3 length: 16 amino acids. From germline, CDR1 is MNHEY and CDR2 SVGAGI. The CDR3 loop reads CASSYAGDAGANVLTF. CDR3 DNA sequence: TGTGCCAGCAGTTACGCAGGGGACGCTGGGGCCAACGTCCTGACTTTC.

This chain connects TRBV12-3 or TRBV12-4 to TRBJ2-5, with TRBD2 identical over 12 bases. The CDR3 length is 13 residues. Trimming cost V 6 bases and J 5 bases; bases outside gene matches: 1. The CDR3 loop reads CASRGTSGETQYF. In DNA form, the CDR3 reads TGTGCCAGCAGGGGGACTAGCGGGGAGACCCAGTACTTC.

This chain connects TRBV6-5 to TRBJ1-6, with D uncertain. V was pared by 4 bases and J by 14 bases, with 15 bases between. The length of the CDR3 is 13 residues. Germline values: CDR1 MNHEY, CDR2 SVGAGI. The CDR3, as DNA: TGTGCCAGCAGTTTGGCACCCAGAGGTGCCCTCCACTTT. It encodes CASSLAPRGALHF.

This chain uses TRBV7-6 with TRBJ2-3; TRBD2 agrees at 7 bases. Germline assignment: CDR1 SGHVS and CDR2 FNYEAQ. CDR3 size: 16 residues. J gave up 0 bases and V 2 bases, and 5 bases lay outside the gene matches. CDR3 sequence reads: CASSLLGGGSTDTQYF. In DNA, the CDR3 is TGTGCCAGCAGCTTACTAGGCGGGGGTAGCACAGATACGCAGTATTTT. The full variable domain, with the rest looked up from reference TRBV7-6 and TRBJ2-3, is GAGVSQSPRYKVTKRGQDVALRCDPISGHVSLYWYRQALGQGPEFLTYFNYEAQQDKSGLPNDRFSAERPEGSISTLTIQRTEQRDSAMYRCASSLLGGGSTDTQYFGPGTRLTVL.

The chain combines TRBV5-5 with TRBJ1-1; D is unclear. Between the trimmed V and J ends, which lost 1 base and 3 bases, there was a span of 7 bases. CDR1 is SGHKS and CDR2 is YYEKEE in the germline V gene (reference sequence). This CDR3 has 13 amino acids. DNA of the CDR3: TGTGCCAGCAGCTTGCAACGGGACACTGAAGCTTTCTTT. This codes for CASSLQRDTEAFF.

CDR3 sequence: CASSSHGGLEAFF. CDR3 nucleotide sequence: TGTGCCAGCAGCTCACACGGGGGACTGGAGGCTTTCTTT. The chain joins TRBV7-2 to TRBJ1-1, with a possible D match to TRBD1 (5 bases). The CDR3 spans 13 residues. Germline values: CDR1 SGHTA, CDR2 FQGNSA. Trimming removed 4 bases from V and 11 bases from J, with 17 bases in between.

The V call is TRBV3-1 (or the pseudogene TRBV3-2), the J call TRBJ2-5; 14 nucleotides agree with TRBD2. J lost 7 bases, V lost 3 bases, and 1 base had no gene match. The CDR3 totals 14 residues. In germline, CDR1 is LGHDT, CDR2 YNNKEL (reference sequence). CDR3 in amino acids: CASSQTSGGGTQYF. DNA for the CDR3: TGTGCCAGCAGCCAGACTAGCGGGGGGGGGACCCAGTACTTC.

This clone occurred once. The V and J genes are TRBV7-9 and TRBJ1-2, with D hard to call. In germline, CDR1 is SEHNR, CDR2 FQNEAQ (reference sequence). CDR3 size: 13 residues. V was trimmed by 0 bases and J by 8 bases, leaving 10 bases between them. The CDR3 DNA reads TGTGCCAGCAGCTTAGCGGGCGGGAAAGGCTACACCTTC. Encoded protein: CASSLAGGKGYTF. The full variable domain, in which reference TRBV7-9 and TRBJ1-2 provide the parts outside the CDR3, is DTGVSQNPRHKITKRGQNVTFRCDPISEHNRLYWYRQTLGQGPEFLTYFQNEAQLEKSRLLSDRFSAERPKGSFSTLEIQRTEQGDSAMYLCASSLAGGKGYTFGSGTRLTVV.

The CDR3 DNA is TGTGCCAGCAGCCCTTGGACAGGGTTATATTCACCCCTCCACTTT. Translated: CASSPWTGLYSPLHF. This chain connects TRBV7-9 to TRBJ1-6; 8 bases map to TRBD1. J gave up 8 bases and V 5 bases, and 8 bases lay outside the gene matches. From germline, CDR1 is SEHNR and CDR2 FQNEAQ (reference sequence). The length of the CDR3 is 15 residues. The full variable domain, with the rest looked up from reference TRBV7-9 and TRBJ1-6, is DTGVSQNPRHKITKRGQNVTFRCDPISEHNRLYWYRQTLGQGPEFLTYFQNEAQLEKSRLLSDRFSAERPKGSFSTLEIQRTEQGDSAMYLCASSPWTGLYSPLHFGNGTRLTVT.

This chain joins TRBV28 and TRBJ2-5; a possible D gene is TRBD1 (5 bases). The germline gives CDR1 MDHEN, CDR2 SYDVKM. V lost 9 bases and J 4 bases, leaving 15 bases between the germline ends. The CDR3 has 13 amino acids. DNA for the CDR3: TGTGCCAGTCGAACGACAGTCCCAGAGACCCAGTACTTC. It yields the protein CASRTTVPETQYF.

The chain couples TRBV18 to TRBJ1-3; 9 bases map to TRBD1. CDR1 and CDR2 from the germline V gene are KGHSH and LQKENI. V trimming: 2 bases; J trimming: 0 bases; junction bases outside the gene matches: 5. This CDR3 region has 17 residues. The CDR3 DNA reads as TGTGCCAGCTCACCAACGGGACAGGGAGGCTCTGGAAACACCATATATTTT. Protein product: CASSPTGQGGSGNTIYF. Full variable domain (missing parts from reference TRBV18 and TRBJ1-3): NAGVMQNPRHLVRRRGQEARLRCSPMKGHSHVYWYRQLPEEGLKFMVYLQKENIIDESGMPKERFSAEFPKEGPSILRIQQVVRGDSAAYFCASSPTGQGGSGNTIYFGEGSWLTVV.

This chain connects TRBV11-1 to TRBJ2-7; D may correspond to TRBD1 or TRBD2 (5 bases each). From germline, CDR1 is SGHAT and CDR2 FQDESV (reference sequence). Trimming shortened V by 3 bases and J by 3 bases, and 12 bases separated the two germline ends. The CDR3 sequence is 14 residues long. In DNA, the CDR3 is TGTGCCAGCAGCTTCGGGACGGGGAACTACGAGCAGTACTTC. As protein: CASSFGTGNYEQYF.

The chain carries TRBV3-1 (or the pseudogene TRBV3-2) and TRBJ2-3, with 12 bases fitting TRBD2. Germline lookup yields CDR1 LGHDT and CDR2 YNNKEL (reference sequence). The CDR3 has 15 residues. J gave up 5 bases and V 5 bases, and 5 bases lay outside the gene matches. CDR3 residues: CASSETSGGGDTQYF. The CDR3 DNA reads TGTGCCAGCAGCGAGACTAGCGGGGGTGGAGATACGCAGTATTTT.

The CDR3 region is CASRDRGSNQPQHF. CDR3 sequence (DNA): TGTGCCAGCAGGGACAGGGGGAGCAATCAGCCCCAGCATTTT. V and J are TRBV28 and TRBJ1-5, with 10 bases matching TRBD1. CDR1 and CDR2 (germline): MDHEN, SYDVKM. V was clipped by 6 bases and J by 1 base; unmatched bases: 0. The CDR3 loop spans 14 amino acids.

This clone was detected once. Other DNA sequences from this sample encode an identical CDR3 as well. The gene calls are TRBV15 and TRBJ1-4; 8 bases are a match to TRBD1. V lost 1 base and J lost 5; bases outside the gene matches: 0. Germline V gene sequence: CDR1 LNHNV, CDR2 YYDKDF (reference sequence). The CDR3 is 14 amino acids. CDR3 region: CATSRGTGNEKLFF. Here the CDR3 DNA reads TGTGCCACCAGCAGAGGGACAGGGAATGAAAAACTGTTTTTT.

V usage is TRBV12-3 or TRBV12-4 and J usage is TRBJ1-3; 9 bases align to TRBD1. The CDR3 consists of 13 residues. V shed 6 bases, J shed 4 bases, and the junction held 1 base outside the gene matches. This CDR3 reads CASRDRGGNTIYF. The CDR3 DNA is TGTGCCAGCAGGGACAGGGGAGGAAACACCATATATTTT.

The CDR3 loop reads CASSIGGVSTDTQYF. CDR3 DNA: TGTGCCAGTAGTATAGGTGGAGTTAGCACAGATACGCAGTATTTT. The V call is TRBV19, the J call TRBJ2-3; D gene uncertain. The CDR3 contains 15 residues. Per the germline V gene, CDR1 is LNHDA and CDR2 is SQIVND (reference sequence). V lost 1 base to trimming and J lost 0 bases, with 8 bases between them.

This clone appeared once. This chain uses TRBV5-1 with TRBJ2-1; D not certain. The CDR3 is made up of 13 amino acids. CDR1 is SGHRS and CDR2 is YFSETQ in the germline V gene. The germline V and J ends were trimmed by 3 bases and 5 bases, with 9 bases remaining between them. The CDR3 spells CASSSVSHNEQFF. The CDR3 nucleotides read TGCGCCAGCAGCTCAGTTTCGCACAATGAGCAGTTCTTC.

This rearrangement joins TRBV30 to TRBJ1-1, with 7 bases fitting TRBD1. V was clipped by 5 bases and J by 0 bases; unmatched bases: 3. The CDR3 loop spans 13 amino acids. Germline V gene data show CDR1 as GTSNPN and CDR2 as SVGIG (reference sequence). This CDR3 reads CAWSTGMNTEAFF. For the CDR3, the DNA is TGTGCCTGGTCGACAGGGATGAACACTGAAGCTTTCTTT.

Comments on this clone: Other nucleotide sequences in the sample specify the same CDR3. The chain carries TRBV5-1 and TRBJ1-5, with a possible D match to TRBD1 (5 bases). CDR1 and CDR2 (germline): SGHRS, YFSETQ. CDR3 size: 16 residues. Trimming cost V 4 bases and J 4 bases, with 18 bases left between them. CDR3 sequence reads: CASSPVGGMANQPQHF. The DNA for the CDR3 is TGCGCCAGCAGCCCGGTGGGGGGAATGGCGAATCAGCCCCAGCATTTT.

The chain uses TRBV2 and TRBJ1-2; weak D call: TRBD1 (5 bases). This CDR3 comprises 15 residues. V was cut by 2 bases and J by 4 bases, with 14 bases left in between. Germline values: CDR1 SNHLY, CDR2 FYNNEI. The DNA for the CDR3 is TGTGCCAGCAGTGAAATCGGCAGGGTAACCTATGGCTACACCTTC. Encoded protein: CASSEIGRVTYGYTF.